This T cell receptor beta chain derives from a study of blood T cell repertoires in COVID-19. The assay was immunoSEQ multiplex PCR, and TCRdb's table has in-frame clones only and misses some. The sample holds fewer than 200,000 clones, approximately 81% seen once. This clone was counted once. The sample comprised peripheral blood. This receptor was obtained from a woman between 45 and 60 years old with COVID-19, enrolled during active disease.

The CDR3 DNA reads as TGTGCCAGCAATTGGCAGGGGAACACTGAAGCTTTCTTT. It yields the protein CASNWQGNTEAFF. The rearrangement joins TRBV13 to TRBJ1-1, with TRBD1 as a possible D gene (5 bases). V was pared by 7 bases and J by 1 base, with 10 bases between. The CDR3 spans 13 residues. The germline V gene has CDR1 PRHDT and CDR2 FYEKMQ (reference sequence).